These 30 T cell receptor beta chains originate from one sample sequenced in a study of blood T cell repertoires in COVID-19. Method: immunoSEQ multiplex PCR; TCRdb's copy keeps in-frame clones and lacks some. The repertoire holds around 80,000 clones, with about 87% as singletons. Sample: peripheral blood. Receptors were obtained from a human donor in a cohort sampled during active COVID-19.

This sequence joins TRBV27 and TRBJ2-5; 10 positions agree with TRBD2. Losses at the gene ends were 0 bases for V and 5 bases for J; bases not matched to a gene: 6. In germline, CDR1 is MNHEY, CDR2 SMNVEV (reference sequence). The CDR3 has 16 residues. The CDR3, as DNA: TGTGCCAGCAGTTTATCACTAGCGGGGCGCGGGGAGACCCAGTACTTC. Amino acids: CASSLSLAGRGETQYF.

CDR3 residues: CASSEERGAFYGYTF. Here the CDR3 DNA reads TGTGCCAGCAGTGAAGAAAGGGGCGCATTCTATGGCTACACCTTC. This chain uses TRBV6-1 with TRBJ1-2; TRBD1 might be the D (5 bases). This CDR3 region has 15 residues. The V end was cut by 1 base, the J end by 4 bases, with 13 bases between. CDR1 and CDR2 (germline): MNHNS, SASEGT.

This sequence joins TRBV5-5 and TRBJ1-2, with 7 bases aligning to TRBD1. The ends lost 0 bases at V and 6 bases at J; junction bases unmatched: 14. The V gene's germline CDR1 is SGHKS and CDR2 YYEKEE (reference sequence). The CDR3 runs to 17 residues. The CDR3 nucleotides are TGTGCCAGCAGCTTGGTAGGTTCGGCGGCAGGGGGTGATGGCTACACCTTC. As protein: CASSLVGSAAGGDGYTF.

The rearrangement joins TRBV4-1 to TRBJ2-1; 7 bases are a match to TRBD2. The CDR3 runs to 16 residues. The germline CDR1 and CDR2 sequences are MGHRA and YSYEKL. V dropped 1 base and J dropped 5; count of bases not matched to a gene: 8. The CDR3 is CASSQAWGTTNNEQFF. In DNA form, the CDR3 reads TGCGCCAGCAGCCAAGCCTGGGGGACTACAAACAATGAGCAGTTCTTC.

This rearrangement joins TRBV30 to TRBJ1-4; possible D gene TRBD1, 6 bases. This CDR3 spans 12 amino acids. Germline-derived CDR1 and CDR2 are GTSNPN and SVGIG (reference sequence). The V and J ends lost 6 bases and 8 bases respectively, with 13 bases between them. The DNA of the CDR3 is TGTGCCTGCGACAGGATGGGGGAAAAACTGTTTTTT. Amino acids: CACDRMGEKLFF.

The chain employs TRBV15 and TRBJ2-2; weak D call: TRBD2 (6 bases). CDR3 length equals 15 residues. CDR1 LNHNV and CDR2 YYDKDF come from the germline V gene (reference sequence). The V end lost 1 base, the J end lost 2 bases, and 8 bases lay between the germline ends. In nucleotides, the CDR3 is TGTGCCACCAGCAGAGGGGACTCTAACACCGGGGAGCTGTTTTTT. Its protein product is CATSRGDSNTGELFF.

This clone was counted a single time. The chain has TRBV28 and TRBJ1-2, with D tentatively TRBD1 (5 bases). The CDR3 spans 13 residues. Trimming removed 2 bases from V and 4 bases from J, with 8 bases in between. Per the germline V gene, CDR1 is MDHEN and CDR2 is SYDVKM. The CDR3 protein is CASSLQGGYGYTF. DNA for the CDR3: TGTGCCAGCAGTTTACAGGGTGGCTATGGCTACACCTTC.

V is TRBV10-3 and J is TRBJ1-1; D may be TRBD1 (6 bases). Trimming stripped 4 bases from V and 1 base from J, with 10 bases between. Germline loops: CDR1 ENHRY, CDR2 SYGVKD. CDR3 length: 14 residues. DNA of the CDR3: TGTGCCATCAGTGGGGGCAGGGGGAACACTGAAGCTTTCTTT. Its protein product is CAISGGRGNTEAFF.

The J gene is TRBJ1-1, the V gene TRBV19; 7 nucleotides agree with TRBD1. The V gene end was trimmed by 4 bases and the J gene end by 0 bases; junction bases not matched to a gene: 5. Germline CDR1 LNHDA, CDR2 SQIVND (reference sequence). The CDR3 is 15 residues long. This CDR3 reads CASSTTTGVNTEAFF. The DNA of the CDR3 is TGTGCCAGTAGTACCACTACAGGGGTGAACACTGAAGCTTTCTTT.

This chain links TRBV3-1 (or the pseudogene TRBV3-2) with TRBJ1-4; D uncertain. The CDR3 contains 12 residues. Trimming left V 1 base short and J 6 bases short, with 3 bases between. The germline gives CDR1 LGHDT, CDR2 YNNKEL (reference sequence). CDR3 sequence: CASSQADEKLFF. As DNA, the CDR3 is TGTGCCAGCAGCCAAGCGGATGAAAAACTGTTTTTT.

J is TRBJ2-2 and V is TRBV5-1; possibly TRBD2 for D (7 bases). The germline CDR1 and CDR2 sequences are SGHRS and YFSETQ. The CDR3 is 16 amino acids. Trimming took 6 bases from V and 8 from J, leaving 23 bases between them. In DNA, the CDR3 is TGCGCCAGCAAAGAAAAGGGGGGGCCGATTCGGGGGGAGCTGTTTTTT. It codes for CASKEKGGPIRGELFF. Full variable domain (rest looked up from reference TRBV5-1 and TRBJ2-2): KAGVTQTPRYLIKTRGQQVTLSCSPISGHRSVSWYQQTPGQGLQFLFEYFSETQRNKGNFPGRFSGRQFSNSRSEMNVSTLELGDSALYLCASKEKGGPIRGELFFGEGSRLTVL.

The V gene is TRBV6-5, the J gene TRBJ2-2; TRBD1 agrees at 7 bases. The CDR3 is 15 residues long. Germline V lookup: CDR1 MNHEY, CDR2 SVGAGI. V lost 5 bases to trimming and J lost 4 bases; unmatched junction nucleotides: 7. The CDR3 DNA sequence: TGTGCCAGCAGTCAACAGGGGCCCGGCACCGGGGAGCTGTTTTTT. Residues: CASSQQGPGTGELFF.

The J gene is TRBJ2-1, the V gene TRBV13; TRBD1 matches at 11 bases. The V gene's germline CDR1 is PRHDT and CDR2 FYEKMQ (reference sequence). The V and J ends lost 1 base and 4 bases, in that order; junction bases with no gene match: 6. The CDR3 has 17 residues. For the CDR3, the DNA is TGTGCCAGCAGCTTAGTAAGGACAGGGGGCCGTTACAATGAGCAGTTCTTC. It yields the protein CASSLVRTGGRYNEQFF.

This clone was seen only once. This chain links TRBV28 with TRBJ2-5, with TRBD2 matching over 10 bases. V was pared by 3 bases and J by 2 bases, with 9 bases of the junction left unmatched. This CDR3 contains 17 residues. Looked up from germline, CDR1 is MDHEN and CDR2 is SYDVKM. The CDR3 DNA is TGTGCCAGCAGTTTGGGACCCCAAGCGGGAGGGCAAGAGACCCAGTACTTC. This sequence encodes CASSLGPQAGGQETQYF.

The chain recombines TRBV4-1 with TRBJ1-3, with TRBD1 matching over 8 bases. V shed 4 bases and J 4 bases; nucleotides not matched to a gene: 9. The CDR3 has 16 residues. Germline CDR1 and CDR2: MGHRA and YSYEKL. The CDR3 DNA is TGCGCCAGCAGCCCCGCGGGACAGGCCGGAGGAAACACCATATATTTT. This encodes CASSPAGQAGGNTIYF.

V and J are TRBV6-5 and TRBJ1-2; TRBD1 matches 8 bases. Per the germline V gene, CDR1 is MNHEY and CDR2 is SVGAGI. Trimming removed 5 bases from V and 8 bases from J; junction bases left unmatched: 13. The CDR3 contains 15 residues. CDR3 DNA: TGTGCCAGCAGTCCATTCCCGGCAGGGGGCGACGGCTACACCTTC. Translation gives CASSPFPAGGDGYTF.

V gene TRBV4-2 combines with J gene TRBJ2-5, with D possibly TRBD2 on 6 matching bases. Germline V gene data show CDR1 as LGHNA and CDR2 as YNFKEQ. This CDR3 comprises 15 residues. V was trimmed by 4 bases and J by 5 bases, leaving 17 bases between them. The CDR3 nucleotides are TGTGCCAGCAGCCCCCGGACGGCGGAGGGGGAGACCCAGTACTTC. Its protein is CASSPRTAEGETQYF.

The V and J genes are TRBV3-1 (or the pseudogene TRBV3-2) and TRBJ1-1; TRBD1 is a possible D gene (6 bases). V lost 1 base, J lost 6 bases, and 18 bases lay in between. This CDR3 comprises 16 residues. From germline, CDR1 is LGHDT and CDR2 YNNKEL (reference sequence). In DNA form, the CDR3 reads TGTGCCAGCAGCCAAGTTGCAGGGGTGGGATCCGCTGAAGCTTTCTTT. As protein: CASSQVAGVGSAEAFF.

V usage is TRBV6-2 or TRBV6-3 and J usage is TRBJ2-5, with no clear D. Trimming stripped 4 bases from V and 3 bases from J, with 12 bases between. Germline CDR1 and CDR2: MNHEY and SVGEGT. The CDR3 length is 14 residues. The CDR3 protein is CASSFVGLEETQYF. The CDR3 DNA reads TGTGCCAGCAGTTTCGTGGGCTTGGAAGAGACCCAGTACTTC.

This sequence joins TRBV27 and TRBJ2-3, with 9 bases identical to TRBD2. J gave up 7 bases and V 2 bases, and 7 bases lay outside the gene matches. The CDR3 totals 15 residues. CDR1 is MNHEY and CDR2 is SMNVEV in the germline V gene (reference sequence). CDR3 residues: CASSLLAGRENTQYF. The DNA for the CDR3 is TGTGCCAGCAGTTTACTAGCGGGGAGGGAGAATACGCAGTATTTT.

The chain combines TRBV27 with TRBJ2-7; 7 nucleotides match TRBD2. The CDR3 runs 14 residues. With 9 bases clipped from V and 2 bases from J, the junction kept 10 bases outside the gene matches. Germline CDR1 reads MNHEY; CDR2 reads SMNVEV (reference sequence). CDR3 amino acids: CASRPIGTTYEQYF. CDR3 DNA sequence: TGTGCCAGTCGACCTATAGGGACTACCTACGAGCAGTACTTC.

This clone came up once. V and J are TRBV6-5 and TRBJ1-1, with D perhaps TRBD1 (6 bases). Germline CDR1 reads MNHEY; CDR2 reads SVGAGI. CDR3 size: 14 residues. Between the trimmed V and J ends, which lost 5 bases and 0 bases, there was a span of 10 bases. The CDR3 nucleotides are TGTGCCAGCAGTAGCGGACAGATGAACACTGAAGCTTTCTTT. This encodes CASSSGQMNTEAFF.

The gene calls are TRBV4-2 and TRBJ2-2; 7 bases fit TRBD2. This CDR3 has 17 amino acids. The germline CDR1 and CDR2 sequences are LGHNA and YNFKEQ. Trimming at V came to 4 bases and at J to 0 bases, leaving 8 bases not matched to a gene. CDR3 nucleotides: TGTGCCAGCAGCCCGAGGGCTAGCGGAGCGAACACCGGGGAGCTGTTTTTT. Translated, it gives CASSPRASGANTGELFF.

The chain joins TRBV5-1 to TRBJ2-3; the D is unclear. The CDR3 sequence is 15 residues long. Germline V CDR1 and CDR2: SGHRS, YFSETQ. V was cut by 3 bases and J by 2 bases, with 13 bases left in between. The CDR3 loop reads CASSYEEVSTDTQYF. For the CDR3, the DNA is TGCGCCAGCAGCTACGAGGAAGTTTCCACAGATACGCAGTATTTT.

The chain is built from TRBV5-1 and TRBJ2-3; 13 bases line up with TRBD2. V gave up 5 bases and J gave up 2 bases; unmatched junction bases: 11. CDR1 and CDR2 (germline): SGHRS, YFSETQ. The CDR3 contains 18 residues. CDR3 nucleotide sequence: TGCGCCAGCAGAAGTAAGGGACTAGCGGGGTATTACACAGATACGCAGTATTTT. Residues: CASRSKGLAGYYTDTQYF.

The chain joins TRBV3-1 (or the pseudogene TRBV3-2) to TRBJ2-1, with D unresolved. CDR1 is LGHDT and CDR2 is YNNKEL in the germline V gene (reference sequence). This CDR3 region has 12 residues. V shed 3 bases and J shed 10 bases, with 10 bases lying between them. The CDR3 sequence: CASSQVDIEQFF. The DNA for the CDR3 is TGTGCCAGCAGCCAGGTAGATATCGAGCAGTTCTTC.

This chain links TRBV19 with TRBJ1-3; 11 bases line up with TRBD1. The germline V gene has CDR1 LNHDA and CDR2 SQIVND (reference sequence). Losses at the gene ends were 5 bases for V and 9 bases for J; bases not matched to a gene: 6. The CDR3 consists of 14 residues. For the CDR3, the DNA is TGTGCCAGTAGTGGACAGGGGGCATTTAGCACCATATATTTT. Protein sequence: CASSGQGAFSTIYF. Together with reference TRBV19 and TRBJ1-3, the CDR3 gives the full variable domain: DGGITQSPKYLFRKEGQNVTLSCEQNLNHDAMYWYRQDPGQGLRLIYYSQIVNDFQKGDIAEGYSVSREKKESFPLTVTSAQKNPTAFYLCASSGQGAFSTIYFGEGSWLTVV.

The chain uses TRBV19 and TRBJ1-1; D is unclear. This CDR3 contains 14 residues. Trimming shortened V by 2 bases and J by 11 bases, and 18 bases separated the two germline ends. Germline V gene sequence: CDR1 LNHDA, CDR2 SQIVND (reference sequence). CDR3 in DNA: TGTGCCAGTAGTATAAGAGAGGTCCCCCGGTCGGCTTTCTTT. It yields the protein CASSIREVPRSAFF.

The chain is built from TRBV18 and TRBJ2-7; 9 nucleotides match TRBD2. The germline V gene encodes CDR1 KGHSH and CDR2 LQKENI. V lost 2 bases to trimming and J lost 2 bases; unmatched junction nucleotides: 4. The CDR3 totals 15 residues. The CDR3 DNA is TGTGCCAGCTCACCAGGGGCTAGCGGGGCCTACGAGCAGTACTTC. The encoded protein is CASSPGASGAYEQYF.

A note on this clone: The same CDR3 arises from other DNA sequences in this sample as well. The chain recombines TRBV2 with TRBJ1-2; D is perhaps TRBD1 (5 bases). The germline CDR1 and CDR2 sequences are SNHLY and FYNNEI. The CDR3 covers 13 residues. V lost 1 base to trimming and J lost 4 bases, with 7 bases between them. The CDR3 loop is CASSEGQGYGYTF. CDR3 in DNA: TGTGCCAGCAGTGAAGGCCAGGGCTATGGCTACACCTTC.